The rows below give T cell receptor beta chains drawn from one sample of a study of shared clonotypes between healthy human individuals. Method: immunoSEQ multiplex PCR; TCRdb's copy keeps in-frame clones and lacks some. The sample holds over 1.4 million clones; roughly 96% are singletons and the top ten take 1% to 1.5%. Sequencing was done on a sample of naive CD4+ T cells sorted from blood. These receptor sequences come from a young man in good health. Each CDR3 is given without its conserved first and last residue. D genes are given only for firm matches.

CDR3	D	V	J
ASSLEGVSYEQY	.	TRBV5-1	TRBJ2-7
ASSKIQGTHNEQF	.	TRBV7-2	TRBJ2-1
ASSLSGRQGHRTQETQY	.	TRBV12-1	TRBJ2-5
SVPGVPGYGYT	.	TRBV29-1	TRBJ1-2
ASSKSVGHEQY	.	TRBV7-3	TRBJ2-7
ASCGPTEAF	.	TRBV28	TRBJ1-1
ASSPKVASGRFTEQF	TRBD2	TRBV18	TRBJ2-1
ASRNLRDRGFSYEQY	TRBD1	TRBV28	TRBJ2-7
AISDPGSLHEQY	.	TRBV10-3	TRBJ2-7
ASGPGEQF	.	TRBV28	TRBJ2-1
ASSLTSGIARKQF	TRBD2	TRBV7-3	TRBJ2-1
ATSTERGGSYEQY	.	TRBV15	TRBJ2-7
ASSSLNGETQY	.	TRBV5-1	TRBJ2-5
ASSALTGNTGELF	.	TRBV6-1	TRBJ2-2
SVLGSYEQY	.	TRBV20-1	TRBJ2-7
SASGGNDH	.	TRBV20-1	TRBJ1-5
ASLQRDGNSYEQY	.	TRBV28	TRBJ2-7
ASSPDGALQPQH	.	TRBV6-4	TRBJ1-5
ASRWGVTGIQY	.	TRBV5-8	TRBJ2-4
ASSFRTWGYT	.	TRBV28	TRBJ1-2
ASSYGGHSYEQY	.	TRBV6-5	TRBJ2-7
ASQTENQPQH	.	TRBV11-2	TRBJ1-5
ASSPLGAGEF	TRBD2	TRBV5-4	TRBJ2-1
ASSFGQGDTGELF	TRBD1	TRBV5-4	TRBJ2-2
AWRQGTGEKLF	TRBD1	TRBV30	TRBJ1-4
ASSFAGIGSYEQY	.	TRBV7-2	TRBJ2-7
ASSPAGNEKLF	.	TRBV18	TRBJ1-4
ASSSGLAGGKDTQY	TRBD2	TRBV10-2	TRBJ2-3
ASSPITGDEQF	TRBD1	TRBV7-2	TRBJ2-1
ASSPKTGVNTEAF	.	TRBV27	TRBJ1-1
ASSTGSLDSEAF	.	TRBV4-1	TRBJ1-1
ASRYGSYNEQF	.	TRBV6-5	TRBJ2-1